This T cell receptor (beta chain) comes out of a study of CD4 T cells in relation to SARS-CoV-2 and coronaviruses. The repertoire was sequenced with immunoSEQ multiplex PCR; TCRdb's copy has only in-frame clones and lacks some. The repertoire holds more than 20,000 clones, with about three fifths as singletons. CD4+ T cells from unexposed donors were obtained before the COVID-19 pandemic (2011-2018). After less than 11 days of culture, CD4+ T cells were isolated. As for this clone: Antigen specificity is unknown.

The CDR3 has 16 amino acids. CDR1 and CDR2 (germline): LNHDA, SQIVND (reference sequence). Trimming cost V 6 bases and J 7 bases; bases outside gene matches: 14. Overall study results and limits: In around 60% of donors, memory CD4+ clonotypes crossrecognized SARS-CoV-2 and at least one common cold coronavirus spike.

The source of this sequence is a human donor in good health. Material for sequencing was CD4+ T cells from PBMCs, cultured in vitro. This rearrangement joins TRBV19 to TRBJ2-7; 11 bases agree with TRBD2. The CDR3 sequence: CASSPRLAGGVGEQYF. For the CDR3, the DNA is TGTGCCAGTAGCCCACGGCTAGCGGGGGGAGTGGGAGAGCAGTACTTC. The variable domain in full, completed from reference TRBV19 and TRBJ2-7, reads DGGITQSPKYLFRKEGQNVTLSCEQNLNHDAMYWYRQDPGQGLRLIYYSQIVNDFQKGDIAEGYSVSREKKESFPLTVTSAQKNPTAFYLCASSPRLAGGVGEQYFGPGTRLTVT.